This T cell receptor beta chain was profiled in a study of shared clonotypes between healthy human individuals. Study findings and constraints: In a few donors, around 5% of naive CD4 clonotypes appeared in common. A small donor pool kept down the genetic and exposure-history diversity that was represented.

As defined, naive CD8 cells were CD45RO-negative and positively selected for CCR7, with terminally differentiated effector memory CD45RA+ cells excluded. As to this clone: Its target is unknown.

Some clones are missing from TCRdb's copy, which holds only in-frame ones; the method was immunoSEQ multiplex PCR. The repertoire holds about 2 million clones, with over 85% as singletons. The receptor was derived from a man aged 18 to 29 in good health. Sequencing was carried out using naive CD8+ T cells sorted from blood.

DNA of the CDR3: TGTGCCAGCAGCTTGACTGCGAACACCGGGGAGCTGTTTTTT. Protein product: CASSLTANTGELFF. The chain employs TRBV11-3 and TRBJ2-2; D is uncertain. Trimming pared 3 bases from V and 0 bases from J, leaving 5 bases between. From germline, CDR1 is SGHNT and CDR2 YENEEA. The CDR3 extends over 14 amino acids.